This T cell receptor beta chain was sequenced during a study of fetal regulatory T cell absence and autoimmunity. Study outcomes and limitations: In IPEX, the enrichment was taken to support antigen-driven autoimmunity before birth.

The germline gives CDR1 ENHRY, CDR2 SYGVKD. The CDR3 covers 14 residues. V lost 2 bases to trimming and J lost 5 bases, with 12 bases between them. Libraries were prepared by immunoSEQ multiplex PCR; TCRdb keeps only in-frame clonotypes and omits some of them. The sample consists of approximately 49,000 clones, roughly four fifths of them appearing once. As concerns this clone: Its specificity is not known.

Sample: cord blood. This TCR derives from a newborn boy with IPEX syndrome. The chain uses TRBV10-3 and TRBJ1-1, with TRBD1 as a possible D gene (5 bases). This CDR3 reads CAISEGGGKTEAFF. The CDR3, as DNA: TGTGCCATCAGTGAGGGGGGAGGGAAAACTGAAGCTTTCTTT.